This T cell receptor beta chain was sequenced during a study of a mutant IDH1 vaccine in newly diagnosed glioma. Across the whole study: In some groups vaccination began 4-6 weeks post-radiotherapy; others received it with temozolomide. Antecedent treatment encompassed radiotherapy, temozolomide, or their combination; the majority received both. Week 47 marked visit V13, whereas week 35 marked visit V12.

V lost 5 bases, J lost 6 bases, and 11 bases lay in between. The CDR3 is 13 amino acids. Germline lookup yields CDR1 SNHLY and CDR2 FYNNEI. Documented time point: week 35, safety follow-up. Vaccination used 300 ug of mutant IDH1 20-mer peptide per dose, with topical imiquimod. Eight vaccine doses were administered to patients at weeks 1, 3, 5, 7, 11, 15, 19 and 23. This clone was seen only a few times. The antigen remains undetermined. Using immunoSEQ multiplex PCR, the repertoire was profiled, and TCRdb retains in-frame clones only, with some absent. The data show approximately 45,000 clones, approximately 92% seen once.

The sample consisted of PBMCs, taken from a glioma patient whose treatment included an IDH1 peptide vaccine. The chain links TRBV2 to TRBJ1-5, with D perhaps TRBD1 (6 bases). The clonotype originates from a middle-aged man with glioma. The CDR3 reads CASSRDILQPQHF. DNA of the CDR3: TGTGCCAGCAGTAGGGACATTCTTCAGCCCCAGCATTTT.